The sequence of this T cell receptor beta chain was determined in a study of T-cell memory formation after mild COVID-19. Study details: Clustering of TCRs was largely donor specific.

This CDR3 spans 13 amino acids. Trimming removed 6 bases at V and 3 bases at J, with 9 bases between. This clonotype was observed a few times. Each CDR3 protein is one row after TCRdb ran MiXCR on the 5' RACE reads. The sample has around 400,000 distinct CDR3 sequences; roughly a quarter are singletons. The genes are TRBV12-3 or TRBV12-4 and TRBJ1-3; D unclear. Specimen: PBMCs or a T cell subset sorted from them (not recorded which). The receptor was isolated from an adult woman who had mild COVID-19 (a few samples of this study predate the infection). Cell type and time point are not known. The CDR3 coding sequence is TGTGCCAGCAGGGTCTCGGGTGGAAACACCATATATTTT. This translates into CASRVSGGNTIYF.